These 5 T cell receptor beta chains were all obtained from the same sample, sequenced in a study of response to subunit inactivated influenza vaccine. TCRdb itself ran the RT-PCR reads through MiXCR, one entry per CDR3 protein. This sample has more than 700,000 distinct CDR3 sequences, with around 20% found just once. The material sequenced was PBMCs from blood, taken roughly 5 days after vaccination. The source is a middle-aged man who received an inactivated influenza vaccine.

J is TRBJ2-1 and V is TRBV19, with TRBD1 as a possible D gene (5 bases). This CDR3 spans 14 amino acids. Germline V CDR1 and CDR2: LNHDA, SQIVND (reference sequence). Trimming pared 4 bases from V and 8 bases from J, leaving 15 bases between. Here the CDR3 reads CASSRWQGRYEQFF. The CDR3 DNA follows: TGTGCCAGTAGTAGGTGGCAGGGAAGGTATGAGCAGTTCTTC.

This clonotype was seen only a few times. The chain joins TRBV28 to TRBJ1-5; D is uncertain. The V end was cut by 1 base, the J end by 4 bases, with 8 bases between. The CDR3 spans 14 residues. From germline, CDR1 is MDHEN and CDR2 SYDVKM. Here the CDR3 reads CASSLSLGNQPQHF. The CDR3 nucleotides are TGTGCCAGCAGTTTATCGTTGGGAAATCAGCCCCAGCATTTT. Complete variable domain (other parts from reference TRBV28 and TRBJ1-5): DVKVTQSSRYLVKRTGEKVFLECVQDMDHENMFWYRQDPGLGLRLIYFSYDVKMKEKGDIPEGYSVSREKKERFSLILESASTNQTSMYLCASSLSLGNQPQHFGDGTRLSIL.

This clonotype came up a few times. J is TRBJ2-2 and V is TRBV12-3 or TRBV12-4, with D hard to call. The V and J ends lost 2 bases and 3 bases respectively, with 7 bases between them. The CDR3 sequence is 14 residues long. The CDR3 DNA sequence: TGTGCCAGCAGTTTATCGGTGTACACCGGGGAGCTGTTTTTT. It translates to CASSLSVYTGELFF.

Only a few counts were recorded for this clonotype. The chain carries TRBV27 and TRBJ1-6, with D uncertain. V was cut by 6 bases and J by 0 bases, with 6 bases left in between. CDR3 length: 14 residues. The germline V gene encodes CDR1 MNHEY and CDR2 SMNVEV (reference sequence). The CDR3 reads CASRDGSYNSPLHF. The CDR3, as DNA: TGTGCCAGCAGGGATGGCTCCTATAATTCACCCCTCCACTTT.

This clonotype was detected many times. The chain carries TRBV12-3 or TRBV12-4 and TRBJ2-6; no clear D. V lost 6 bases and J lost 7, with 13 bases in between. This CDR3 has 14 residues. CDR3 in DNA: TGTGCCAGCAGCCCCTCGCCCAGAGCCAACGTCCTGACTTTC. Translated: CASSPSPRANVLTF.